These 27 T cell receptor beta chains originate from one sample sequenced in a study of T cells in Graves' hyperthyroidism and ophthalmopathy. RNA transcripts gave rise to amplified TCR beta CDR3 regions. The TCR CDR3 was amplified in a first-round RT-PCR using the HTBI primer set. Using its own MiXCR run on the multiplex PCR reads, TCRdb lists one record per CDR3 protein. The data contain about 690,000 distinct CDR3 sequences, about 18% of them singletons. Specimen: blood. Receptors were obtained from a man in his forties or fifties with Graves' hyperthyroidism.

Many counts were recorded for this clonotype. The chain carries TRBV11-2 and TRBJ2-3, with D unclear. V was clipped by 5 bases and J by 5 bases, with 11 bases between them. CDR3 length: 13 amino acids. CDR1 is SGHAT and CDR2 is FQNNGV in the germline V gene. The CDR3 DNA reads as TGTGCCAGCAGCGCCCAAGCAGTAGATACGCAGTATTTT. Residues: CASSAQAVDTQYF. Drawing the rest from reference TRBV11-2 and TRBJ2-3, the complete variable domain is EAGVAQSPRYKIIEKRQSVAFWCNPISGHATLYWYQQILGQGPKLLIQFQNNGVVDDSQLPKDRFSAERLKGVDSTLKIQPAKLEDSAVYLCASSAQAVDTQYFGPGTRLTVL.

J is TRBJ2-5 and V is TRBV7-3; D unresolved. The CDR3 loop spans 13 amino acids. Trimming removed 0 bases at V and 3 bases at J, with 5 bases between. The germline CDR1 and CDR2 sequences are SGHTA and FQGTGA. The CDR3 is CASSLTSEETQYF. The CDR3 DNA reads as TGTGCCAGCAGCTTAACTTCGGAAGAGACCCAGTACTTC.

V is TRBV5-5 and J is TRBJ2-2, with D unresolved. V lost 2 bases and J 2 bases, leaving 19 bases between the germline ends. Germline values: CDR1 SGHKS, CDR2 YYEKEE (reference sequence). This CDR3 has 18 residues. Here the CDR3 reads CASSFMVSPEINTGELFF. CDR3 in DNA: TGTGCCAGCAGCTTCATGGTGTCCCCAGAGATTAACACCGGGGAGCTGTTTTTT.

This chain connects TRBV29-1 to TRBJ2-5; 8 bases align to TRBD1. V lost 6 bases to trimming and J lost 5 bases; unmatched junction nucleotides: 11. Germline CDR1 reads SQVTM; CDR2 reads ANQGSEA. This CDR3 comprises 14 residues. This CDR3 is CSVTPQGAGETQYF. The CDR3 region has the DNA TGCAGCGTGACGCCGCAGGGGGCCGGGGAGACCCAGTACTTC.

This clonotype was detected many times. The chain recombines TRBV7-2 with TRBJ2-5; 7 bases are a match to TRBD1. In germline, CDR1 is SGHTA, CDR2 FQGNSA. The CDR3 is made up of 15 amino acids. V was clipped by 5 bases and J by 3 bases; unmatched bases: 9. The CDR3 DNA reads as TGTGCCAGCAGCCCAAACCACAGGGGAAAAGAGACCCAGTACTTC. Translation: CASSPNHRGKETQYF.

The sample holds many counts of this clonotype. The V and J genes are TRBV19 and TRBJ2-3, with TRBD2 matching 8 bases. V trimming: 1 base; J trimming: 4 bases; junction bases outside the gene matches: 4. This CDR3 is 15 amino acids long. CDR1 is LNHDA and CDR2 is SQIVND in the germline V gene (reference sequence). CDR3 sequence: CASSIGTSFPDTQYF. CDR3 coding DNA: TGTGCCAGTAGTATAGGGACTAGCTTCCCAGATACGCAGTATTTT.

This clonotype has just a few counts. The CDR3 nucleotides are TGTGCCAGCAGCCAGGAGGGCAATCAGCCCCAGCATTTT. Protein: CASSQEGNQPQHF. V is TRBV9 and J is TRBJ1-5; D not resolved. Trimming pared 4 bases from V and 2 bases from J, leaving 7 bases between. The CDR3 runs 13 residues. Germline V gene sequence: CDR1 SGDLS, CDR2 YYNGEE.

This chain's CDR3 is CASSLGPDRDLYEQYF. The CDR3 region has the DNA TGTGCCAGCTCACTTGGACCGGACAGGGACCTTTACGAGCAGTACTTC. The rearrangement uses TRBV18 and TRBJ2-7, with 8 bases that match TRBD1. Germline V CDR1 and CDR2: KGHSH, LQKENI. CDR3 length equals 16 residues. V was clipped by 4 bases and J by 4 bases; unmatched bases: 12.

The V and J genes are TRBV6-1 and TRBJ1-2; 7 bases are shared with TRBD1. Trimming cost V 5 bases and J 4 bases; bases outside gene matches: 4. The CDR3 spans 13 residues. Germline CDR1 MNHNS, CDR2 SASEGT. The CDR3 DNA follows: TGTGCCAGCAGTCAGCAGGGGGGCTATGGCTACACCTTC. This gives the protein CASSQQGGYGYTF.

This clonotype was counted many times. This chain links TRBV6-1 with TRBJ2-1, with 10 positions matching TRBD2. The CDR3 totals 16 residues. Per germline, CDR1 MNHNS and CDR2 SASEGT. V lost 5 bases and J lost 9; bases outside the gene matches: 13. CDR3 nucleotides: TGTGCCAGCAGTCCACTCTTGCTAGCGGGAGACCTTGAGCAGTTCTTC. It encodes CASSPLLLAGDLEQFF.

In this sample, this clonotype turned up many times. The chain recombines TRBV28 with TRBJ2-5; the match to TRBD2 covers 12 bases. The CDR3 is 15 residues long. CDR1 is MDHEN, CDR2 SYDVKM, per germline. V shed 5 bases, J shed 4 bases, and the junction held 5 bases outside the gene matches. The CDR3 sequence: CASSPPGLAGETQYF. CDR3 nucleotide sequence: TGTGCCAGCAGTCCGCCGGGACTAGCGGGAGAGACCCAGTACTTC.

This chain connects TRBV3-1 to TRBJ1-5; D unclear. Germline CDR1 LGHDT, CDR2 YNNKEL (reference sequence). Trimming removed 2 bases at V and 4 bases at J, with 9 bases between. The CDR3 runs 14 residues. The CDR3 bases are TGTGCCAGCAGCCAATCGGGGTCTAATCAGCCCCAGCATTTT. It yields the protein CASSQSGSNQPQHF.

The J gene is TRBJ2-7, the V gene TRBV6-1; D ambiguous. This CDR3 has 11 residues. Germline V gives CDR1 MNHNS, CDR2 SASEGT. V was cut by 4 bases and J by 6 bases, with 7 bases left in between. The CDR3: CASSAWPEQYF. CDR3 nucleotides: TGTGCCAGCAGTGCATGGCCCGAGCAGTACTTC.

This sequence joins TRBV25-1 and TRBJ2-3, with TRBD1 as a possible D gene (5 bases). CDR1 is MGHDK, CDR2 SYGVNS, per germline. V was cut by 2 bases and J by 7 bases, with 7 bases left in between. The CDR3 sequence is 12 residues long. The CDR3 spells CASSEGANTQYF. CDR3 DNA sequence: TGTGCCAGCAGTGAAGGGGCGAATACGCAGTATTTT. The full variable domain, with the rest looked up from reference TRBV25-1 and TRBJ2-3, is EADIYQTPRYLVIGTGKKITLECSQTMGHDKMYWYQQDPGMELHLIHYSYGVNSTEKGDLSSESTVSRIRTEHFPLTLESARPSHTSQYLCASSEGANTQYFGPGTRLTVL.

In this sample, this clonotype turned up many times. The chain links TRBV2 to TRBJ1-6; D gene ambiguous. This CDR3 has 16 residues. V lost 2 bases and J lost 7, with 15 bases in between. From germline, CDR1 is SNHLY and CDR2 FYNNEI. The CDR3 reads CASSELGPRENSPLHF. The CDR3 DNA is TGTGCCAGCAGTGAATTAGGCCCAAGGGAGAATTCACCCCTCCACTTT.

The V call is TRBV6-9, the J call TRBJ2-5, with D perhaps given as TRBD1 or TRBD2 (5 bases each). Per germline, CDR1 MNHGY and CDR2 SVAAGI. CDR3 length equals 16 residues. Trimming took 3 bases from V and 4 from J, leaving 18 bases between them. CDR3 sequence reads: CASSYPGFDGTETQYF. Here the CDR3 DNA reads TGTGCCAGCAGTTACCCTGGGTTCGACGGGACAGAGACCCAGTACTTC.

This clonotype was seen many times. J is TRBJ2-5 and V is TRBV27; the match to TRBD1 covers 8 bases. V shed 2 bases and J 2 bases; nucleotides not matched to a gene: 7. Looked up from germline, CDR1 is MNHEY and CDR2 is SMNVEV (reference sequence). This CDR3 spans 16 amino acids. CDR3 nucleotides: TGTGCCAGCAGTTTAACCCGACAGGGGCCTCAAGAGACCCAGTACTTC. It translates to CASSLTRQGPQETQYF.

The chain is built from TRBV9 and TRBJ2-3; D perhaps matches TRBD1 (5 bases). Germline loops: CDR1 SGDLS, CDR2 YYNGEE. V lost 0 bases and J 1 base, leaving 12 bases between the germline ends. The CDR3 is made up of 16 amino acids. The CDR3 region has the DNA TGTGCCAGCAGCGTAGGACTGGGGCAAGGCACAGATACGCAGTATTTT. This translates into CASSVGLGQGTDTQYF.

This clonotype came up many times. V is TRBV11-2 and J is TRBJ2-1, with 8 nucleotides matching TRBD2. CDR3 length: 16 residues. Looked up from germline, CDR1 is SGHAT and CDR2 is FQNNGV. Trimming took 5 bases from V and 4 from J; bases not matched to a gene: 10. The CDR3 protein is CASSPLSGRGYNEQFF. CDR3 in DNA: TGTGCCAGCAGCCCCTTAAGCGGGAGAGGATACAATGAGCAGTTCTTC. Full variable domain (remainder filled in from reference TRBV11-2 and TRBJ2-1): EAGVAQSPRYKIIEKRQSVAFWCNPISGHATLYWYQQILGQGPKLLIQFQNNGVVDDSQLPKDRFSAERLKGVDSTLKIQPAKLEDSAVYLCASSPLSGRGYNEQFFGPGTRLTVL.

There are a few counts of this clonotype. The CDR3, as DNA: TGCGCCAGCAGCTTGCCGAGAGGGGCTTGGAACACTGAAGCTTTCTTT. Translating gives CASSLPRGAWNTEAFF. The chain recombines TRBV5-1 with TRBJ1-1; weak D call: TRBD1 (5 bases). Per the germline V gene, CDR1 is SGHRS and CDR2 is YFSETQ. The CDR3 runs to 16 residues. V was trimmed by 1 base and J by 1 base, leaving 14 bases between them.

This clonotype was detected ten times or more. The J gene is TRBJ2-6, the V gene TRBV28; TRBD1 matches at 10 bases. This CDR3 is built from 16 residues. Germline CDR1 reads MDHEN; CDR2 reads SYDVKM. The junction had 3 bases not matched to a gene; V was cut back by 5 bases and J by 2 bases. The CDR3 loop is CASSPGTGAGANVLTF. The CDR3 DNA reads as TGTGCCAGCAGTCCCGGGACAGGGGCTGGGGCCAACGTCCTGACTTTC.

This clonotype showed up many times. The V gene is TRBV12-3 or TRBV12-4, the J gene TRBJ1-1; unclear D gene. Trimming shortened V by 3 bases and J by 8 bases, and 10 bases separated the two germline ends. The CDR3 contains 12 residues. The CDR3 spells CASSFEVGEAFF. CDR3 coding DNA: TGTGCCAGCAGTTTCGAGGTCGGAGAAGCTTTCTTT.

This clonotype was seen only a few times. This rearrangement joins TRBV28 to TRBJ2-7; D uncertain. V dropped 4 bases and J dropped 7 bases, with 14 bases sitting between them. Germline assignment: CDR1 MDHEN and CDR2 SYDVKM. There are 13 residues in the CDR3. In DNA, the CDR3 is TGTGCCAGCAGTTCGCTCGCTGTGGGGGAGCAGTACTTC. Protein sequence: CASSSLAVGEQYF.

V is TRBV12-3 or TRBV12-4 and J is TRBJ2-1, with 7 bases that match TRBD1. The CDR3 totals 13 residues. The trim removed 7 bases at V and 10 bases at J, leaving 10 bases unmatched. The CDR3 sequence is CASNQDRTKEQFF. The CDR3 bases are TGTGCCAGCAACCAGGACAGGACCAAGGAGCAGTTCTTC.

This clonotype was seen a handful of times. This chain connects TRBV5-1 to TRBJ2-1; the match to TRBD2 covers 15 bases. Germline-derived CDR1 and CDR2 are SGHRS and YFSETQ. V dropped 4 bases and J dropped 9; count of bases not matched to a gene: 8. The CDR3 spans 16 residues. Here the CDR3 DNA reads TGCGCCAGCAGCATCCGGACTAGCGGGAGGGCGGGTGAGCAGTTCTTC. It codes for CASSIRTSGRAGEQFF.

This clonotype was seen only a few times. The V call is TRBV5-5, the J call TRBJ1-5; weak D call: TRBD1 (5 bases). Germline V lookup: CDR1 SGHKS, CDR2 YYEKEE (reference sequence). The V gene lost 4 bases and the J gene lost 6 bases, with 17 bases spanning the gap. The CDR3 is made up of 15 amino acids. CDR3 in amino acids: CASSRTGVGIQPQHF. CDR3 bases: TGTGCCAGCAGCCGAACGGGGGTTGGAATTCAGCCCCAGCATTTT. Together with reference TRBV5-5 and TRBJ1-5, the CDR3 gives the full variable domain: DAGVTQSPTHLIKTRGQQVTLRCSPISGHKSVSWYQQVLGQGPQFIFQYYEKEERGRGNFPDRFSARQFPNYSSELNVNALLLGDSALYLCASSRTGVGIQPQHFGDGTRLSIL.

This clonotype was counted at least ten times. In DNA form, the CDR3 reads TGTGCCAGCAGTCCCTGGGGAGAAGGCTCCTACAATGAGCAGTTCTTC. Amino acids: CASSPWGEGSYNEQFF. The chain is built from TRBV28 and TRBJ2-1, with D possibly TRBD2 on 5 matching bases. The CDR3 loop spans 16 amino acids. Germline V gene lookup returns CDR1 MDHEN and CDR2 SYDVKM. Trimming left V 5 bases short and J 0 bases short, with 14 bases between.